The clone carrying this T cell receptor beta chain was detected many times. Researchers amplified the TCR beta CDR3 regions from RNA transcripts. The study used the HTBI primer set for a first-round RT-PCR of the TCR CDR3. One entry per CDR3 protein, called by TCRdb with MiXCR from the multiplex PCR reads. This table holds 250,000 or so distinct CDR3 sequences, about 17% found once. In germline, CDR1 is LNHNV, CDR2 YYDKDF (reference sequence). This CDR3 is built from 11 residues. V gave up 0 bases and J gave up 8 bases, with 4 bases separating them. This specimen comes from a study of T cells in Graves' hyperthyroidism and ophthalmopathy.

The sequence was collected from a woman aged 18-29 years with Graves' ophthalmopathy. The sample taken for sequencing was blood. The chain has TRBV15 and TRBJ1-1; D gene ambiguous. The CDR3 reads CATSRDREAFF. CDR3 nucleotides: TGTGCCACCAGCAGAGACAGAGAAGCTTTCTTT. The whole variable domain, remainder taken from reference TRBV15 and TRBJ1-1, is DAMVIQNPRYQVTQFGKPVTLSCSQTLNHNVMYWYQQKSSQAPKLLFHYYDKDFNNEADTPDNFQSRRPNTSFCFLDIRSPGLGDTAMYLCATSRDREAFFGQGTRLTVV.